This T cell receptor beta chain was sequenced in a study of shared T cell receptors in the human thymus. Germline loops: CDR1 SGHTA, CDR2 FQGTGA. The CDR3 runs to 14 residues. Trimming at V came to 6 bases and at J to 2 bases, leaving 4 bases not matched to a gene. Assay used: immunoSEQ multiplex PCR; TCRdb lists only in-frame clones, some missing. The sample carries hundreds of thousands of clones, around 87% recorded once. This clone occurred a few times. The sample was also reused in another study, on human thymus T cells. From that report: Serving as donors were healthy Finnish infants, each of whom was having open corrective surgery for congenital heart defects. Resections obtained during corrective heart surgery supplied the thymus tissue. Unrelated people showed highly overlapping thymic repertoires, related research reported.

The V gene is TRBV7-3, the J gene TRBJ2-5; TRBD1 matches 9 bases. The TCR was taken from a boy younger than two with a congenital heart defect. The sequencing sample was made of thymocytes. CDR3 nucleotide sequence: TGTGCCAGCAGACGGGACAGGGTACAAGAGACCCAGTACTTC. Protein product: CASRRDRVQETQYF.